The 14 T cell receptor beta chains below were found in one sample sequenced in a study of blood T cell repertoires in COVID-19. Generated by immunoSEQ multiplex PCR, the TCRdb table keeps only in-frame clones and is missing some. The profile covers approximately 65,000 clones, with about nine tenths appearing a single time and 5% to 6.5% taken by the ten largest. Material for sequencing was peripheral blood. The receptors here all came from a woman younger than 30 with acute or convalescent COVID-19.

The chain carries TRBV2 and TRBJ1-3, with 9 bases fitting TRBD1. The germline V gene has CDR1 SNHLY and CDR2 FYNNEI. Trimming at V came to 6 bases and at J to 1 base, leaving 4 bases not matched to a gene. The CDR3 runs 15 residues. The CDR3: CASRGQGVSGNTIYF. Here the CDR3 DNA reads TGTGCCAGCAGGGGACAGGGAGTTTCTGGAAACACCATATATTTT.

The chain couples TRBV3-1 (or the pseudogene TRBV3-2) to TRBJ2-7; 13 positions match TRBD2. Trimming at V came to 4 bases and at J to 2 bases, leaving 2 bases not matched to a gene. Looked up from germline, CDR1 is LGHDT and CDR2 is YNNKEL (reference sequence). This CDR3 region has 15 residues. CDR3 residues: CASSPGLAGTYEQYF. The DNA of the CDR3 is TGTGCCAGCAGCCCGGGACTAGCGGGGACCTACGAGCAGTACTTC.

This chain joins TRBV6-5 and TRBJ2-3; 8 bases are a match to TRBD1. The V gene's germline CDR1 is MNHEY and CDR2 SVGAGI. The CDR3 length is 15 residues. The V segment lost 6 bases and the J segment 4 bases; nucleotides outside the gene matches: 9. The CDR3 is CASSPTGGTSDTQYF. CDR3 in DNA: TGTGCCAGCAGCCCAACAGGGGGGACGTCAGATACGCAGTATTTT.

In its sample, this clone was seen a few times. J is TRBJ2-7 and V is TRBV6-1, with 11 bases identical to TRBD1. Germline V gene data show CDR1 as MNHNS and CDR2 as SASEGT. The CDR3 runs 14 residues. The V gene end was trimmed by 3 bases and the J gene end by 2 bases; junction bases not matched to a gene: 0. The CDR3 coding sequence is TGTGCCAGCAGTGAGGGACAGGGGGCCTACGAGCAGTACTTC. Its protein product is CASSEGQGAYEQYF.

V gene TRBV7-8 combines with J gene TRBJ1-5; D unresolved. The CDR3 consists of 14 residues. With 5 bases removed from V and 6 bases from J, the gap between germline ends came to 14 bases. Germline V CDR1 and CDR2: SGHVS, FQNEAQ. For the CDR3, the DNA is TGTGCCAGCAGCAAGAGAGCAGGAAGTCAGCCCCAGCATTTT. Its protein product is CASSKRAGSQPQHF.

This clone was detected only once. This chain joins TRBV19 and TRBJ2-1; D is possibly TRBD2 (6 bases). CDR1 is LNHDA, CDR2 SQIVND, per germline (reference sequence). CDR3 length: 16 amino acids. The V gene lost 3 bases and the J gene lost 2 bases, with 14 bases spanning the gap. The CDR3, as DNA: TGTGCCAGTAGTATCGGGAGCGAAACTACCTACAATGAGCAGTTCTTC. It encodes CASSIGSETTYNEQFF.

The table lists this clone with a count of one. The V gene is TRBV30, the J gene TRBJ2-3; a weak D match, TRBD2 (6 bases). The CDR3 contains 15 residues. The germline gives CDR1 GTSNPN, CDR2 SVGIG (reference sequence). The V end was cut by 1 base, the J end by 0 bases, with 11 bases between. CDR3: CAWSAVGTSTDTQYF. DNA of the CDR3: TGTGCCTGGAGTGCGGTCGGGACTAGCACAGATACGCAGTATTTT.

This clone was observed a handful of times. V gene TRBV6-2 or TRBV6-3 combines with J gene TRBJ1-5, with a tentative D call TRBD1 (5 bases). This CDR3 has 15 residues. V shed 6 bases and J shed 6 bases, with 18 bases lying between them. Looked up from germline, CDR1 is MNHEY and CDR2 is SVGEGT. The CDR3: CASSQYGGTGQPQHF. The CDR3 DNA follows: TGTGCCAGCAGCCAGTACGGGGGAACGGGTCAGCCCCAGCATTTT.

The rearrangement uses TRBV3-1 (or the pseudogene TRBV3-2) and TRBJ2-7; 9 positions agree with TRBD2. Germline V CDR1 and CDR2: LGHDT, YNNKEL (reference sequence). Trimming took 4 bases from V and 7 from J; bases not matched to a gene: 11. The CDR3 contains 15 residues. This CDR3 is CASSLQTHSGREQYF. CDR3 DNA sequence: TGTGCCAGCAGCCTCCAAACCCATAGCGGGAGAGAGCAGTACTTC.

CDR3: CASSVTGMVNQPQHF. The CDR3 nucleotides are TGTGCCAGCAGTGTCACAGGGATGGTCAATCAGCCCCAGCATTTT. J is TRBJ1-5 and V is TRBV2; weak D call: TRBD1 (6 bases). The CDR3 consists of 15 residues. The germline V gene has CDR1 SNHLY and CDR2 FYNNEI. The V end was cut by 4 bases, the J end by 3 bases, with 13 bases between.

The rearrangement joins TRBV6-2 or TRBV6-3 to TRBJ1-1; TRBD1 matches 7 bases. Looked up from germline, CDR1 is MNHEY and CDR2 is SVGEGT. Losses at the gene ends were 6 bases for V and 5 bases for J; bases not matched to a gene: 12. The CDR3 has 15 residues. CDR3 sequence (DNA): TGTGCCAGCAGCCCAGGACAGGCCACCGGAACTGAAGCTTTCTTT. Its translation: CASSPGQATGTEAFF.

The DNA for the CDR3 is TGTGCCAGCAGTGAAGAAGCGGGGGGGTTTAATGAGCAGTTCTTC. Amino acids: CASSEEAGGFNEQFF. The chain uses TRBV6-1 and TRBJ2-1; TRBD2 agrees at 10 bases. Germline CDR1 MNHNS, CDR2 SASEGT. Trimming removed 1 base from V and 7 bases from J; junction bases left unmatched: 4. This CDR3 spans 15 amino acids.

CDR3 amino acids: CASSLSGITYGYTF. The CDR3 DNA follows: TGTGCCAGCAGCCTCTCGGGTATTACCTATGGCTACACCTTC. V and J are TRBV5-4 and TRBJ1-2; D unresolved. The germline gives CDR1 SGHNT, CDR2 YYREEE (reference sequence). The CDR3 length is 14 residues. The ends were cut back, 4 bases at V and 4 bases at J, with 14 bases in the middle.

This chain uses TRBV30 with TRBJ2-1, with D perhaps TRBD2 (6 bases). This CDR3 region has 14 residues. The V and J ends lost 4 bases and 2 bases respectively, with 12 bases between them. Germline CDR1 and CDR2: GTSNPN and SVGIG (reference sequence). The DNA for the CDR3 is TGTGCCTGGATGGCTGGACTACCCTACAATGAGCAGTTCTTC. The encoded protein is CAWMAGLPYNEQFF.